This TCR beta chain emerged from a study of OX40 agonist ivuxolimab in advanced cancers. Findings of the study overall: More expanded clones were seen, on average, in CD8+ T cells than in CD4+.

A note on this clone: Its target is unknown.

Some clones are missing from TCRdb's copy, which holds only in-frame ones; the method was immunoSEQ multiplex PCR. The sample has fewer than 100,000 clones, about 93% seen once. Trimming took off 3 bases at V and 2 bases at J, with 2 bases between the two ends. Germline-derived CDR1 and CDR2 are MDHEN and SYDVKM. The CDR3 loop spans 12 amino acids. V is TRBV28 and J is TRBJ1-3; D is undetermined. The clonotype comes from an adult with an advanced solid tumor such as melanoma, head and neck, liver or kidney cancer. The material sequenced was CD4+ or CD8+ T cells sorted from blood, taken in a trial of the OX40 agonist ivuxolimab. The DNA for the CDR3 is TGTGCCAGCAGTTTTCCTGGAAACACCATATATTTT. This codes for CASSFPGNTIYF.